These 20 T cell receptor beta chains share one sample of origin, sequenced in a study of CD8 T cells in ankylosing spondylitis. From the 5' RACE reads, TCRdb called clonotypes with MiXCR, one entry per CDR3 protein. Among 250,000 or so distinct CDR3 sequences listed, 20% to 30% were seen once. Sequencing input: blood, either unsorted or a sorted T cell fraction (not recorded which). The receptors here all came from a male donor with ankylosing spondylitis or in good health (not recorded which).

The chain couples TRBV12-3 or TRBV12-4 to TRBJ2-4; D may be TRBD1 (8 bases). The CDR3 is 17 amino acids. Trimming shortened V by 5 bases and J by 0 bases, and 17 bases separated the two germline ends. CDR3 nucleotides: TGTGCCAGCAGTCCGACCACAGGGGGGGTAGCCAAAAACATTCAGTACTTC. Translating it yields CASSPTTGGVAKNIQYF.

At least ten counts were recorded for this clonotype. The chain combines TRBV20-1 with TRBJ2-7; possibly TRBD2 for D (6 bases). This CDR3 contains 12 residues. CDR1 and CDR2 from the germline V gene are DFQATT and SNEGSKA (reference sequence). V lost 3 bases and J lost 2, with 8 bases in between. CDR3 loop: CSARGGTYEQYF. In nucleotides, the CDR3 is TGCAGTGCTAGGGGGGGAACCTACGAGCAGTACTTC.

This clonotype was picked up a small number of times. The rearrangement joins TRBV6-2 or TRBV6-3 to TRBJ2-7, with TRBD2 matching over 14 bases. Germline assignment: CDR1 MNHEY and CDR2 SVGEGT. CDR3 length: 16 residues. After removal of 5 bases from V and 7 bases from J, the junction contained 10 bases not matched to a gene. The CDR3 DNA reads TGTGCCAGCAGTCCACGGACTAGCGGGGGGCCAAGAGAGCAGTACTTC. Translation gives CASSPRTSGGPREQYF.

The rearrangement links TRBV2 to TRBJ1-4; perhaps TRBD1 as D (5 bases). V lost 3 bases to trimming and J lost 8 bases, with 13 bases between them. Germline V gives CDR1 SNHLY, CDR2 FYNNEI. The CDR3 runs 14 residues. The CDR3 DNA is TGTGCCAGCAGTGAGGGCAGGGTGGGAGAAAAACTGTTTTTT. Protein: CASSEGRVGEKLFF. The whole variable domain, remainder taken from reference TRBV2 and TRBJ1-4, is EPEVTQTPSHQVTQMGQEVILRCVPISNHLYFYWYRQILGQKVEFLVSFYNNEISEKSEIFDDQFSVERPDGSNFTLKIRSTKLEDSAMYFCASSEGRVGEKLFFGSGTQLSVL.

This clonotype has more than one count but fewer than ten. In DNA, the CDR3 is TGCAGTGCTAGTGCCTCCCGGGAGACCCAGTACTTC. This codes for CSASASRETQYF. V gene TRBV20-1 combines with J gene TRBJ2-5; D gene unclear. The CDR3 is made up of 12 amino acids. Germline loops: CDR1 DFQATT, CDR2 SNEGSKA (reference sequence). Trimming pared 3 bases from V and 5 bases from J, leaving 10 bases between.

This clonotype occurred many times. This chain uses TRBV20-1 with TRBJ2-5; TRBD2 is a possible D gene (6 bases). Germline assignment: CDR1 DFQATT and CDR2 SNEGSKA (reference sequence). This CDR3 has 10 amino acids. Trimming stripped 5 bases from V and 5 bases from J, with 6 bases between. The CDR3 bases are TGCAGTGCTGGGGGGGAGACCCAGTACTTC. Encoded protein: CSAGGETQYF.

There are many counts of this clonotype. The chain is built from TRBV12-3 or TRBV12-4 and TRBJ1-5; TRBD1 might be the D (5 bases). Trimming took off 3 bases at V and 4 bases at J, with 10 bases between the two ends. The CDR3 has 14 residues. The CDR3 bases are TGTGCCAGCAGTTTGCAGGGTGCGAATCAGCCCCAGCATTTT. Protein: CASSLQGANQPQHF.

In this sample, this clonotype turned up a few times. The genes are TRBV28 and TRBJ2-5; D remains unclear. Germline V gene data show CDR1 as MDHEN and CDR2 as SYDVKM. The CDR3 is 13 amino acids. Trimming cost V 4 bases and J 1 base, with 7 bases left between them. CDR3: CASSSDSQETQYF. The CDR3 nucleotides read TGTGCCAGCAGTTCCGACTCCCAAGAGACCCAGTACTTC.

This clonotype appeared many times. The chain recombines TRBV6-1 with TRBJ1-1; possible D gene TRBD1, 6 bases. CDR1 is MNHNS and CDR2 is SASEGT in the germline V gene. The CDR3 is 13 amino acids. The CDR3 reads CGVHRTANTEAFF. Written as DNA, the CDR3 is TGTGGCGTTCACCGGACAGCGAACACTGAAGCTTTCTTT.

The V and J genes are TRBV6-4 and TRBJ2-1; D is perhaps TRBD2 (7 bases). Trimming took off 5 bases at V and 3 bases at J, with 17 bases between the two ends. From germline, CDR1 is MRHNA and CDR2 SNTAGT. The CDR3 has 16 amino acids. In nucleotides, the CDR3 is TGTGCCAGCAGTCTAAATGCGGGGGCCAACTACAATGAGCAGTTCTTC. Protein: CASSLNAGANYNEQFF.

The gene calls are TRBV20-1 and TRBJ2-7, with 8 bases identical to TRBD2. The germline gives CDR1 DFQATT, CDR2 SNEGSKA (reference sequence). The CDR3 loop spans 16 amino acids. Trimming cost V 0 bases and J 1 base; bases outside gene matches: 8. The CDR3 bases are TGCAGTGCTAGAGATGGAGGGAAGCGGGGGTCCTACGAGCAGTACTTC. Its protein product is CSARDGGKRGSYEQYF.

Remarks on this clonotype: Being one base from a much bigger clone, this may be a read error. The V call is TRBV20-1, the J call TRBJ2-7, with 7 bases matching TRBD1. This CDR3 has 13 residues. V dropped 8 bases and J dropped 2; count of bases not matched to a gene: 9. Per germline, CDR1 DFQATT and CDR2 SNEGSKA (reference sequence). The CDR3 nucleotides read TGCAGTACCCTTGACAGGGAACCCTACGAGCAGTACTTC. This sequence encodes CSTLDREPYEQYF.

The chain has TRBV10-3 and TRBJ2-1, with TRBD2 matching 12 bases. The V gene end was trimmed by 8 bases and the J gene end by 9 bases; junction bases not matched to a gene: 5. Germline V lookup: CDR1 ENHRY, CDR2 SYGVKD. CDR3 length: 13 amino acids. The CDR3 DNA follows: TGTGCCATCGGACTAGCGGGGAATATTGAGCAGTTCTTC. Translating it yields CAIGLAGNIEQFF.

This clonotype was seen more than once but under ten times. This chain's CDR3 is CSVTTPSYNEQFF. CDR3 nucleotide sequence: TGCAGTGTCACGACTCCCTCCTACAATGAGCAGTTCTTC. This chain uses TRBV20-1 with TRBJ2-1; no firm D call. V was trimmed by 7 bases and J by 0 bases, leaving 10 bases between them. Germline V lookup: CDR1 DFQATT, CDR2 SNEGSKA (reference sequence). The CDR3 has 13 amino acids.

This clonotype was counted at least ten times. This chain uses TRBV11-3 with TRBJ1-6; D is perhaps TRBD1 (6 bases). V lost 1 base to trimming and J lost 3 bases, with 16 bases between them. This CDR3 comprises 18 residues. Germline-derived CDR1 and CDR2 are SGHNT and YENEEA. For the CDR3, the DNA is TGTGCCAGCAGCTTAGGTTATTGGGGACAACACTATAATTCACCCCTCCACTTT. This sequence encodes CASSLGYWGQHYNSPLHF. Variable domain in full (rest from reference TRBV11-3 and TRBJ1-6): EAGVVQSPRYKIIEKKQPVAFWCNPISGHNTLYWYLQNLGQGPELLIRYENEEAVDDSQLPKDRFSAERLKGVDSTLKIQPAELGDSAVYLCASSLGYWGQHYNSPLHFGNGTRLTVT.

The J gene is TRBJ2-1, the V gene TRBV11-1; D perhaps matches TRBD2 (5 bases). This CDR3 has 14 amino acids. V lost 3 bases, J lost 7 bases, and 13 bases lay in between. CDR1 is SGHAT and CDR2 is FQDESV in the germline V gene (reference sequence). The CDR3 protein is CASSFGEEENEQFF. CDR3 sequence (DNA): TGTGCCAGCAGCTTCGGTGAGGAGGAGAATGAGCAGTTCTTC.

This clonotype occurred a few times. The V call is TRBV6-1, the J call TRBJ1-1; 7 bases are a match to TRBD1. The germline V gene encodes CDR1 MNHNS and CDR2 SASEGT. The CDR3 loop spans 15 amino acids. The trim removed 6 bases at V and 0 bases at J, leaving 7 bases unmatched. In nucleotides, the CDR3 is TGTGCCAGCAGACGGGACAGCACGATGAACACTGAAGCTTTCTTT. Its protein product is CASRRDSTMNTEAFF.

The chain recombines TRBV19 with TRBJ2-1, with 7 bases identical to TRBD1. J was trimmed by 4 bases and V by 7 bases; bases with no gene match: 13. This CDR3 has 16 amino acids. CDR1 and CDR2 (germline): LNHDA, SQIVND (reference sequence). CDR3 sequence reads: CASMETDRVGYNEQFF. In nucleotides, the CDR3 is TGTGCCAGTATGGAGACCGACAGGGTGGGATACAATGAGCAGTTCTTC.

The chain is built from TRBV20-1 and TRBJ2-7; 8 nucleotides agree with TRBD1. The CDR3 consists of 15 residues. V shed 3 bases, J shed 2 bases, and the junction held 9 bases outside the gene matches. The germline gives CDR1 DFQATT, CDR2 SNEGSKA (reference sequence). Written as DNA, the CDR3 is TGCAGTGCTAGGGACGCCTTGGACAGGGCCTACGAGCAGTACTTC. This codes for CSARDALDRAYEQYF.

This clonotype was picked up many times. The CDR3: CAISEGQGYNQPQHF. DNA of the CDR3: TGTGCCATCAGTGAAGGGCAGGGGTACAATCAGCCCCAGCATTTT. This sequence joins TRBV10-3 and TRBJ1-5; D is possibly TRBD1 (6 bases). The CDR3 covers 15 residues. Trimming cost V 3 bases and J 3 bases, with 12 bases left between them. Germline V gene lookup returns CDR1 ENHRY and CDR2 SYGVKD.